Sequencing of this TCR beta chain was carried out in a study of T-cell reconstitution after alpha-beta-depleted transplantation in children (dated by TCRdb to the mid-2010s). About the study as a whole: T-cell immune reconstitution after TCRalphabeta/CD19-depleted allogeneic hematopoietic cell transplantation in children was quantitatively tracked in the study by means of TCR repertoire profiling.

To prepare the library, PCR was applied. Sequencing took place on an Illumina HiSeq 2500. Molecular barcoding was employed in the preparation of TCR libraries, with unique molecular identifiers being used to normalize TCRbeta repertoire quantification. TCRdb cleaned the public reads at Q25 with fastp, built clones with MiXCR and kept in-frame beta chains. Entries that share a CDR3 protein sequence are merged under the most common genes and DNA. This sample has approximately 350,000 distinct CDR3 sequences in its table, and about a tenth of those were observed once. Under 3% of the sample is in the top ten clones. The germline V gene gives CDR1 as SGHRS and CDR2 as YFSETQ. V loses 0 bases of germline sequence and J loses 0 bases, and the interval between the two ends is 12 bases. The CDR3, cysteine through phenylalanine, is 16 amino acids long. Kept here is only the CDR3 DNA, which spans 48 bases and is read in frame from base 1.

On this clonotype itself: The antigen it recognizes is unknown. Base qualities are missing; no much larger clone stands one base away.

Recombination linked TRBV5-1 to TRBJ1-1; D gene: possibly TRBD1, on 6 matching bases. Sequencing was performed on PBMCs from the stem cell graft donor, taken from the stem cell graft. This receptor was taken from a human donor who donated a stem cell graft to a child with acute lymphoblastic leukemia. The CDR3 region reads CASSLDGGGMNTEAFF. The DNA sequence follows: TGCGCCAGCAGCTTGGATGGAGGGGGGATGAACACTGAAGCTTTCTTT.